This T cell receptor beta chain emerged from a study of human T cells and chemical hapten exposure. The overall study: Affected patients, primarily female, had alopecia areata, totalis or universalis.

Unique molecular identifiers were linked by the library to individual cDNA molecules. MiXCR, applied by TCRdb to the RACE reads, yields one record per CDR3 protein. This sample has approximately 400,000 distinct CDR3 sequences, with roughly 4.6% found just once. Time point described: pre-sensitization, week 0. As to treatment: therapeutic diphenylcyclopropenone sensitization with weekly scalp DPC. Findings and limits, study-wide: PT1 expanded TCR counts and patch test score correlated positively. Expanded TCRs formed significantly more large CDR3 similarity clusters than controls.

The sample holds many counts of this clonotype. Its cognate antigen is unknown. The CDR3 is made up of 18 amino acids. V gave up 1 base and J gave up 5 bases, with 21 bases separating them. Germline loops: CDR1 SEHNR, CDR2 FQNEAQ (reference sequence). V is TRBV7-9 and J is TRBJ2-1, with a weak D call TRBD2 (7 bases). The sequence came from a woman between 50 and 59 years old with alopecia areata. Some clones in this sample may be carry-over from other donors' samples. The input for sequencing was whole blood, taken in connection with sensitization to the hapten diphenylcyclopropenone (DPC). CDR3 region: CASSLGKRAGATNNEQFF. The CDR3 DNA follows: TGTGCCAGCAGCTTAGGGAAACGGGCGGGGGCAACTAACAATGAGCAGTTCTTC.